Listed here are 25 T cell receptor beta chains from one sample, sequenced in a study of blood T cell repertoires in COVID-19. Generated by immunoSEQ multiplex PCR, the TCRdb table keeps only in-frame clones and is missing some. This table holds roughly 370,000 clones, roughly 89% found once. Source material: PBMCs or T cells enriched from blood (not recorded which). Source of these receptors: a woman between 45 and 60 years old who had recovered from COVID-19.

The chain employs TRBV6-2 or TRBV6-3 and TRBJ1-5; D is undetermined. Trimming took off 0 bases at V and 3 bases at J, with 12 bases between the two ends. Germline CDR1 is MNHEY and CDR2 is SVGEGT. This CDR3 is built from 16 residues. The CDR3 DNA follows: TGTGCCAGCAGTTACTCCGGGGTCCTTGCCAATCAGCCCCAGCATTTT. Protein sequence: CASSYSGVLANQPQHF.

The V call is TRBV3-1 (or the pseudogene TRBV3-2), the J call TRBJ1-6; no reliable D call. V lost 2 bases and J 7 bases, leaving 6 bases between the germline ends. The germline gives CDR1 LGHDT, CDR2 YNNKEL (reference sequence). The CDR3 sequence is 13 residues long. CDR3 DNA: TGTGCCAGCAGCCAATATCGGAATTCACCCCTCCACTTT. It yields the protein CASSQYRNSPLHF.

The chain links TRBV10-3 to TRBJ2-5; D may be TRBD1 (6 bases). Germline values: CDR1 ENHRY, CDR2 SYGVKD. This CDR3 region has 13 residues. V lost 4 bases and J 1 base, leaving 7 bases between the germline ends. The CDR3 coding sequence is TGTGCCATCAGTGTGGACAGCCAAGAGACCCAGTACTTC. Protein product: CAISVDSQETQYF.

The chain recombines TRBV18 with TRBJ1-5, with a weak D call TRBD1 (5 bases). CDR1 is KGHSH and CDR2 is LQKENI in the germline V gene. This CDR3 region has 14 residues. V lost 3 bases and J 5 bases, leaving 11 bases between the germline ends. The CDR3 DNA reads TGTGCCAGCTCACCCGCGACAGAAGATCAGCCCCAGCATTTT. Amino acids: CASSPATEDQPQHF.

The chain uses TRBV14 and TRBJ1-2, with D unclear. The germline V gene has CDR1 SGHDN and CDR2 FVKESK. The CDR3 spans 13 residues. Trimming shortened V by 4 bases and J by 6 bases, and 12 bases separated the two germline ends. Here the CDR3 reads CASSLAEYHGYTF. In DNA, the CDR3 is TGTGCCAGCAGCCTTGCGGAGTACCATGGCTACACCTTC.

The chain is built from TRBV27 and TRBJ2-7; a weak D match, TRBD1 (6 bases). The CDR3 loop spans 15 amino acids. V shed 0 bases and J shed 0 bases, with 9 bases lying between them. Germline CDR1 and CDR2: MNHEY and SMNVEV (reference sequence). The CDR3: CASSLSIGGSYEQYF. The CDR3 nucleotides read TGTGCCAGCAGTTTATCGATAGGGGGCTCCTACGAGCAGTACTTC.

This clone was recorded once. The chain carries TRBV5-1 and TRBJ2-5, with D possibly being TRBD2 (6 bases). CDR1 and CDR2 (germline): SGHRS, YFSETQ. CDR3 length equals 15 residues. V was shortened by 3 bases and J by 4 bases, with 16 bases between the two germline ends. The CDR3 region is CASSSSILGGETQYF. DNA for the CDR3: TGCGCCAGCAGCTCCTCAATTTTGGGGGGAGAGACCCAGTACTTC.

This chain connects TRBV5-1 to TRBJ2-5; 9 bases line up with TRBD1. This CDR3 has 16 amino acids. The V gene end was trimmed by 0 bases and the J gene end by 4 bases; junction bases not matched to a gene: 7. Per germline, CDR1 SGHRS and CDR2 YFSETQ. This CDR3 reads CASSLGRGQGGETQYF. For the CDR3, the DNA is TGCGCCAGCAGCTTGGGGAGGGGACAGGGCGGAGAGACCCAGTACTTC.

This chain connects TRBV3-1 (or the pseudogene TRBV3-2) to TRBJ1-5; 9 nucleotides match TRBD1. Germline CDR1 LGHDT, CDR2 YNNKEL (reference sequence). CDR3 length: 17 amino acids. After removal of 4 bases from V and 1 base from J, the junction contained 8 bases not matched to a gene. CDR3 in amino acids: CASSPGQGSRSNQPQHF. DNA for the CDR3: TGTGCCAGCAGCCCCGGACAGGGGTCGCGAAGCAATCAGCCCCAGCATTTT.

The CDR3 spells CASTTGTSGPATQYF. CDR3 nucleotide sequence: TGTGCCAGTACGACCGGGACTAGCGGCCCAGCGACCCAGTACTTC. The chain combines TRBV19 with TRBJ2-5; 11 nucleotides agree with TRBD2. CDR1 is LNHDA, CDR2 SQIVND, per germline (reference sequence). This CDR3 comprises 15 residues. V lost 7 bases, J lost 7 bases, and 11 bases stayed unmatched.

V gene TRBV10-3 combines with J gene TRBJ1-2, with TRBD1 as a possible D gene (6 bases). The germline gives CDR1 ENHRY, CDR2 SYGVKD. This CDR3 region has 12 residues. V lost 7 bases to trimming and J lost 4 bases, with 10 bases between them. In DNA form, the CDR3 reads TGTGCCATCAAGGACAGCACCTATGGCTACACCTTC. Its protein is CAIKDSTYGYTF.

The chain carries TRBV7-9 and TRBJ1-2, with 8 bases matching TRBD1. The CDR3 extends over 15 amino acids. Trimming took 0 bases from V and 8 from J; bases not matched to a gene: 8. Germline CDR1 is SEHNR and CDR2 is FQNEAQ (reference sequence). The CDR3 here is CASSLASSGTGGYTF. The CDR3 region has the DNA TGTGCCAGCAGCTTAGCGAGTTCGGGGACAGGCGGCTACACCTTC.

This clone was detected once. The genes are TRBV7-9 and TRBJ2-5; perhaps TRBD1 as D (6 bases). Germline V lookup: CDR1 SEHNR, CDR2 FQNEAQ (reference sequence). V was shortened by 0 bases and J by 7 bases, with 15 bases between the two germline ends. The CDR3 is made up of 15 amino acids. The CDR3 is CASSLAPGAYGTQYF. The CDR3 region has the DNA TGTGCCAGCAGCTTAGCGCCAGGGGCATATGGGACCCAGTACTTC.

The chain is built from TRBV2 and TRBJ1-4; D remains unclear. Germline loops: CDR1 SNHLY, CDR2 FYNNEI. Between the trimmed V and J ends, which lost 8 bases and 5 bases, there was a span of 9 bases. This CDR3 comprises 12 residues. The CDR3 protein is CASGLTNEKLFF. The CDR3 DNA reads TGTGCCAGCGGACTTACAAATGAAAAACTGTTTTTT. Full variable domain (remainder filled in from reference TRBV2 and TRBJ1-4): EPEVTQTPSHQVTQMGQEVILRCVPISNHLYFYWYRQILGQKVEFLVSFYNNEISEKSEIFDDQFSVERPDGSNFTLKIRSTKLEDSAMYFCASGLTNEKLFFGSGTQLSVL.

The chain employs TRBV6-5 and TRBJ1-2, with 11 bases identical to TRBD1. CDR1 and CDR2 (germline): MNHEY, SVGAGI. Losses at the gene ends were 6 bases for V and 8 bases for J; bases not matched to a gene: 8. This CDR3 has 14 residues. The CDR3 reads CASRNPGQGDGYTF. The CDR3 coding sequence is TGTGCCAGCAGAAATCCGGGACAGGGGGACGGCTACACCTTC.

This clone was found once. The rearrangement links TRBV5-1 to TRBJ1-6; 7 bases match TRBD1. The CDR3 contains 16 residues. V lost 7 bases and J lost 0; bases outside the gene matches: 7. From germline, CDR1 is SGHRS and CDR2 YFSETQ. The CDR3 nucleotides are TGCGCCAGCCTGAGGTACAGGGGCTCCTATAATTCACCCCTCCACTTT. This codes for CASLRYRGSYNSPLHF.

This chain links TRBV12-5 with TRBJ2-1, with a possible D match to TRBD2 (6 bases). Germline V gene sequence: CDR1 LGHNT, CDR2 FRNRAP. Trimming cost V 0 bases and J 0 bases, with 15 bases left between them. The CDR3 is 18 residues long. The CDR3 spells CASGLVFFGGVSYNEQFF. The CDR3 DNA is TGTGCTAGTGGTTTGGTTTTTTTCGGAGGGGTCTCCTACAATGAGCAGTTCTTC.

The CDR3 reads CASSLAPGGRNEQYF. CDR3 DNA: TGTGCCAGCAGCTTAGCCCCGGGGGGGCGAAACGAGCAGTACTTC. The V call is TRBV7-2, the J call TRBJ2-7; TRBD2 matches 8 bases. This CDR3 is built from 15 residues. J gave up 5 bases and V 0 bases, and 6 bases lay outside the gene matches. Per the germline V gene, CDR1 is SGHTA and CDR2 is FQGNSA.

This clone was found a few times. V gene TRBV7-9 combines with J gene TRBJ1-2; 7 bases fit TRBD1. V dropped 5 bases and J dropped 0; count of bases not matched to a gene: 6. This CDR3 is built from 15 residues. The V gene's germline CDR1 is SEHNR and CDR2 FQNEAQ (reference sequence). DNA of the CDR3: TGTGCCAGCAGCGTTACAGGGGTTTCTAACTATGGCTACACCTTC. It translates to CASSVTGVSNYGYTF.

In this sample, this clone turned up once. This chain joins TRBV7-9 and TRBJ2-2, with 7 nucleotides matching TRBD2. The germline V gene has CDR1 SEHNR and CDR2 FQNEAQ (reference sequence). This CDR3 has 16 amino acids. V shed 2 bases, J shed 3 bases, and the junction held 6 bases outside the gene matches. DNA for the CDR3: TGTGCCAGCAGCTTATGGCCCAGCGGGGACACCGGGGAGCTGTTTTTT. Its translation is CASSLWPSGDTGELFF.

V usage is TRBV19 and J usage is TRBJ2-3, with 8 bases matching TRBD1. V lost 4 bases, J lost 1 base, and 4 bases stayed unmatched. This CDR3 is built from 15 residues. The germline V gene encodes CDR1 LNHDA and CDR2 SQIVND (reference sequence). CDR3 bases: TGTGCCAGTAGTAAACCAGGGGGCGGCACAGATACGCAGTATTTT. Amino acid sequence: CASSKPGGGTDTQYF.

This clone was seen once. The chain combines TRBV27 with TRBJ1-6, with a tentative D call TRBD1 (6 bases). The CDR3 runs 14 residues. V lost 1 base, J lost 7 bases, and 8 bases lay in between. Germline loops: CDR1 MNHEY, CDR2 SMNVEV (reference sequence). CDR3 region: CASSLLGGNSPLHF. CDR3 coding DNA: TGTGCCAGCAGTTTATTAGGGGGAAATTCACCCCTCCACTTT.

V gene TRBV27 combines with J gene TRBJ1-5; a weak D match, TRBD1 (5 bases). Germline loops: CDR1 MNHEY, CDR2 SMNVEV (reference sequence). The length of the CDR3 is 14 residues. V was cut by 2 bases and J by 4 bases, with 9 bases left in between. The CDR3, as DNA: TGTGCCAGCAGTTTAGGAACAGGTAATCAGCCCCAGCATTTT. This encodes CASSLGTGNQPQHF.

The rearrangement links TRBV25-1 to TRBJ1-5; D call uncertain. Trimming took off 5 bases at V and 6 bases at J, with 14 bases between the two ends. CDR1 is MGHDK and CDR2 is SYGVNS in the germline V gene. This CDR3 has 14 residues. CDR3 in DNA: TGTGCCAGCAGTCCAATCTACGGGGTTCAGCCCCAGCATTTT. Its protein is CASSPIYGVQPQHF. Drawing the rest from reference TRBV25-1 and TRBJ1-5, the complete variable domain is EADIYQTPRYLVIGTGKKITLECSQTMGHDKMYWYQQDPGMELHLIHYSYGVNSTEKGDLSSESTVSRIRTEHFPLTLESARPSHTSQYLCASSPIYGVQPQHFGDGTRLSIL.

This clone was counted a few times. This chain joins TRBV19 and TRBJ1-2; 7 nucleotides align to TRBD1. CDR3 length: 15 amino acids. The V and J ends lost 5 bases and 2 bases, in that order; junction bases with no gene match: 8. Per germline, CDR1 LNHDA and CDR2 SQIVND (reference sequence). The CDR3 nucleotides read TGTGCCAGTAGTGTTACAGGGGTGTCGAACTATGGCTACACCTTC. It codes for CASSVTGVSNYGYTF. Filled out from reference TRBV19 and TRBJ1-2, the complete variable domain reads DGGITQSPKYLFRKEGQNVTLSCEQNLNHDAMYWYRQDPGQGLRLIYYSQIVNDFQKGDIAEGYSVSREKKESFPLTVTSAQKNPTAFYLCASSVTGVSNYGYTFGSGTRLTVV.